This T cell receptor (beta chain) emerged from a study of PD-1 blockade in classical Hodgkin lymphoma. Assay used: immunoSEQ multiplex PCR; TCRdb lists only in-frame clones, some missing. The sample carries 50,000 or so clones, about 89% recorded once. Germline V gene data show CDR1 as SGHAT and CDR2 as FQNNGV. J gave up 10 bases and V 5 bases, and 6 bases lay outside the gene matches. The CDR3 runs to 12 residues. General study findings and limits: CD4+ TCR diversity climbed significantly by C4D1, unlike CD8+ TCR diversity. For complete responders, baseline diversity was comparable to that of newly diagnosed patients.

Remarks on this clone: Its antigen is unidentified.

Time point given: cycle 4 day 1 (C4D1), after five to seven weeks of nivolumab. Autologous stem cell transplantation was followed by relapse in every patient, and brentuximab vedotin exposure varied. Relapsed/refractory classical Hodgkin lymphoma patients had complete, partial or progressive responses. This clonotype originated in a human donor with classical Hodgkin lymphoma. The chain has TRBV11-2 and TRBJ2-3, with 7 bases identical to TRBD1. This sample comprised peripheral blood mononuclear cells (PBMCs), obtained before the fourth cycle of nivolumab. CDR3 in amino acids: CASSKDRFAQYF. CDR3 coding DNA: TGTGCCAGCAGCAAGGACAGGTTTGCGCAGTATTTT.